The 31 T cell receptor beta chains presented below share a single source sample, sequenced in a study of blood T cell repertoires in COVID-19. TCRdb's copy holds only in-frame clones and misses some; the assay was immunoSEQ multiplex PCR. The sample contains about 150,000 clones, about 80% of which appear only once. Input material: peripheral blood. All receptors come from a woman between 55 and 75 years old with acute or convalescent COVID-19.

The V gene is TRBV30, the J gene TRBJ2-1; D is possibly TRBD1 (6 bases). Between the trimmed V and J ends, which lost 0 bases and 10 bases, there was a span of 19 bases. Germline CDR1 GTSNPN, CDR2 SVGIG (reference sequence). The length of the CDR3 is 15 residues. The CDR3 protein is CAWSVWGRAEGEQFF. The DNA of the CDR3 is TGTGCCTGGAGTGTATGGGGGCGAGCAGAGGGAGAGCAGTTCTTC. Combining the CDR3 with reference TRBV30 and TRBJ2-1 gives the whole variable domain SQTIHQWPATLVQPVGSPLSLECTVEGTSNPNLYWYRQAAGRGLQLLFYSVGIGQISSEVPQNLSASRPQDRQFILSSKKLLLSDSGFYLCAWSVWGRAEGEQFFGPGTRLTVL.

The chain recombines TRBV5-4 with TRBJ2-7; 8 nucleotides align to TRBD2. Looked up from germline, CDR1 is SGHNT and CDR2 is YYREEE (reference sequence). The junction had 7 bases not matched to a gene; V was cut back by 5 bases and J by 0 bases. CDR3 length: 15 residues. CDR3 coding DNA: TGTGCCAGCAGTCCGGGGGGGGTCGCCTCCTACGAGCAGTACTTC. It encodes CASSPGGVASYEQYF. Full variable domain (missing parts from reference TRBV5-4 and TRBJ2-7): ETGVTQSPTHLIKTRGQQVTLRCSSQSGHNTVSWYQQALGQGPQFIFQYYREEENGRGNFPPRFSGLQFPNYSSELNVNALELDDSALYLCASSPGGVASYEQYFGPGTRLTVT.

In DNA form, the CDR3 reads TGTGCCAGCAGCTCAACCGGGGGTCGAGAGACCCAGTACTTC. Amino acids: CASSSTGGRETQYF. The J gene is TRBJ2-5, the V gene TRBV7-3, with a possible D match to TRBD2 (6 bases). V was pared by 4 bases and J by 4 bases, with 13 bases between. The CDR3 consists of 14 residues. The germline V gene has CDR1 SGHTA and CDR2 FQGTGA.

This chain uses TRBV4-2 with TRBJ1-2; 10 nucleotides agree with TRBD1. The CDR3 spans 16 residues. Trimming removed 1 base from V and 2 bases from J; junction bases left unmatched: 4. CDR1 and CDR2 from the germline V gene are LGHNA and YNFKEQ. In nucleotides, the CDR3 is TGTGCCAGCAGCCAAGGTTCGGGACAGGGGAACTATGGCTACACCTTC. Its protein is CASSQGSGQGNYGYTF.

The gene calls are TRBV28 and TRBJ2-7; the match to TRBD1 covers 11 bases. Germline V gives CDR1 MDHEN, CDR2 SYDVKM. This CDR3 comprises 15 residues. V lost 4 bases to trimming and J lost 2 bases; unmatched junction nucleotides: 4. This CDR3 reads CASSSGQGAPYEQYV. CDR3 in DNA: TGTGCCAGCAGTTCCGGACAGGGGGCCCCCTACGAGCAGTACGTC.

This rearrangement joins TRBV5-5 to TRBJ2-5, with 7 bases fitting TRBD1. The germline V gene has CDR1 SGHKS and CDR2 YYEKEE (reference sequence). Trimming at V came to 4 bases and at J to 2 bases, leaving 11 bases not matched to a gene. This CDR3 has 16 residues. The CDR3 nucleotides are TGTGCCAGCAGCCTGGGTCTTGGGACAGCTCAAGAGACCCAGTACTTC. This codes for CASSLGLGTAQETQYF.

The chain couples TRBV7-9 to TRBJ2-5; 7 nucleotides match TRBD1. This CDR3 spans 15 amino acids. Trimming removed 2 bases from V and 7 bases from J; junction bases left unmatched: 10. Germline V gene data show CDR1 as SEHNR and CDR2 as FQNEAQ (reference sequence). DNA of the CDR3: TGTGCCAGCAGCTTAAGAGGACAGGCAGACGGGACCCAGTACTTC. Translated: CASSLRGQADGTQYF.

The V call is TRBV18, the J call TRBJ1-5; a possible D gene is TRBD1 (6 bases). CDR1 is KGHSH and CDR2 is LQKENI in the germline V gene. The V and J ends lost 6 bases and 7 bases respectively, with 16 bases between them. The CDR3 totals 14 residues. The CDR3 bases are TGTGCCAGCTCGGCAGGGGTGAGGAACCAGCCCCAGCATTTT. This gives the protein CASSAGVRNQPQHF.

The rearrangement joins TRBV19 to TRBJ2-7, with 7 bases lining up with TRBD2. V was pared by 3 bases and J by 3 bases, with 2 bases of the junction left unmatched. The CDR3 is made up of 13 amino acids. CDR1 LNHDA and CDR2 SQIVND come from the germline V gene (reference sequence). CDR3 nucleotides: TGTGCCAGTAGTATGGCGGGGGTCTACGAGCAGTACTTC. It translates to CASSMAGVYEQYF.

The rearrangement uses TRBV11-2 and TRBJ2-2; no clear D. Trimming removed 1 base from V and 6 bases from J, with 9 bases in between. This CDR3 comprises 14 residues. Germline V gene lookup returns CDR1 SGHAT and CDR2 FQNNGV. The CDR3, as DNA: TGTGCCAGCAGCTTAGTTCAGGTCCCCGGGGAGCTGTTTTTT. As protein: CASSLVQVPGELFF.

CDR3 DNA: TGCAGTGCTAGTAGCAGGGGAAATTCACCCCTCCACTTT. Protein: CSASSRGNSPLHF. The V gene is TRBV20-1, the J gene TRBJ1-6; possibly TRBD1 for D (6 bases). Trimming took 3 bases from V and 7 from J, leaving 10 bases between them. CDR1 is DFQATT and CDR2 is SNEGSKA in the germline V gene (reference sequence). The CDR3 totals 13 residues.

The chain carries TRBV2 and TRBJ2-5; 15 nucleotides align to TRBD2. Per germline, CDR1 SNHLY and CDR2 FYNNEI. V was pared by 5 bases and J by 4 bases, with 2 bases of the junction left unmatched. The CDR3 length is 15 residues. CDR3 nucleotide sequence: TGTGCCAGCAGTTGGACTAGCGGGGGGGGAGAGACCCAGTACTTC. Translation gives CASSWTSGGGETQYF.

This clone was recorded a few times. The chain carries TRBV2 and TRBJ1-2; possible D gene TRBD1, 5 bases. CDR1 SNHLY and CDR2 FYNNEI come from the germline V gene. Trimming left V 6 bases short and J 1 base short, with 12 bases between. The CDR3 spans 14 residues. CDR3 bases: TGTGCCAGCAGCGGGGGGGTTAATAACTATGGCTACACCTTC. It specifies CASSGGVNNYGYTF.

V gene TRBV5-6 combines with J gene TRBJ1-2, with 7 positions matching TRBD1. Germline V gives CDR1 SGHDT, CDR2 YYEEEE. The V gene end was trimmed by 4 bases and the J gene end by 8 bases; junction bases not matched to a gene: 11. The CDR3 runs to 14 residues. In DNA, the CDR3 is TGTGCCAGCAGCCTTGTATCAGGGGGTTGGGGCTACACCTTC. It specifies CASSLVSGGWGYTF.

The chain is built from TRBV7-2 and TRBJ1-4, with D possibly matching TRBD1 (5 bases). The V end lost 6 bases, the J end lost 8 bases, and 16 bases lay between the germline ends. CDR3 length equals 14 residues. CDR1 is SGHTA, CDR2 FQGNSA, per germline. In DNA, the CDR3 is TGTGCCAGCAGTGAAAGAAGGGGCCGGGAAAAACTGTTTTTT. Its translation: CASSERRGREKLFF.

The CDR3 region has the DNA TGTGCCAGCAGCGAGACCGGGACAGGGGTATACGAGCAGTACTTC. Its translation: CASSETGTGVYEQYF. The V gene is TRBV3-1 (or the pseudogene TRBV3-2), the J gene TRBJ2-7; 10 positions agree with TRBD1. The CDR3 is made up of 15 amino acids. V gave up 5 bases and J gave up 4 bases; unmatched junction bases: 8. Looked up from germline, CDR1 is LGHDT and CDR2 is YNNKEL (reference sequence).

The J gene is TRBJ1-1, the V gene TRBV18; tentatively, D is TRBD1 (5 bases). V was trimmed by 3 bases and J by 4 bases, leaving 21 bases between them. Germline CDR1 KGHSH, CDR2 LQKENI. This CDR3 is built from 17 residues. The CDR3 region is CASSPSGQSASSTEAFF. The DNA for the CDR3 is TGTGCCAGCTCACCGTCAGGGCAATCAGCATCAAGCACTGAAGCTTTCTTT.

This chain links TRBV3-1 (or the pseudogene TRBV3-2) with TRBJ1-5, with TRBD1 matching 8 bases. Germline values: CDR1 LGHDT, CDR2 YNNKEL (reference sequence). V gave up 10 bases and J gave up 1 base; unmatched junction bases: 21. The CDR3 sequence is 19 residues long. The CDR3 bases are TGTGCCACCAGGAGTTCGGGACAGGAGGATTTTAACAGCAATCAGCCCCAGCATTTT. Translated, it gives CATRSSGQEDFNSNQPQHF.

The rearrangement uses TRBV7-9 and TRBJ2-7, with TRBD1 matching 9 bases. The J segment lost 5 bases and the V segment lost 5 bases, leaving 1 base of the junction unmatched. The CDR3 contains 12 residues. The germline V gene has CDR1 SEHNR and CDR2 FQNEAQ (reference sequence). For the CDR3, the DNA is TGTGCCAGCAGCCGACAGGGGGACGAGCAGTACTTC. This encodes CASSRQGDEQYF.

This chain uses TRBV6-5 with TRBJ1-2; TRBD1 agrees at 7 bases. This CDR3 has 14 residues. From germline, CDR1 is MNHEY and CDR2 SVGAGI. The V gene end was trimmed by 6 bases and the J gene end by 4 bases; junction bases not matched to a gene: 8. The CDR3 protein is CASRPGQPPYGYTF. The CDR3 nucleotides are TGTGCCAGCAGGCCGGGACAGCCTCCCTATGGCTACACCTTC.

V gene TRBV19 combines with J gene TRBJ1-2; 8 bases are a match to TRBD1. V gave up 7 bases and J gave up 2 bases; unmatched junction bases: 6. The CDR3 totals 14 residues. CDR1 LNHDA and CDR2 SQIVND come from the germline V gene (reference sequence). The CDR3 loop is CASNRQGINYGYTF. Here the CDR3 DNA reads TGTGCCAGTAACAGACAGGGGATCAACTATGGCTACACCTTC.

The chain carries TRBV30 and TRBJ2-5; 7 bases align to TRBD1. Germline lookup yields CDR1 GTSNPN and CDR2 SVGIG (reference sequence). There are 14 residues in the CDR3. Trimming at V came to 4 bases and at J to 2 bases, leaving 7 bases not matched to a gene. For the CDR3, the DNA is TGTGCCTGGAAAAAGGGGGCGCATCAAGAGACCCAGTACTTC. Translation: CAWKKGAHQETQYF.

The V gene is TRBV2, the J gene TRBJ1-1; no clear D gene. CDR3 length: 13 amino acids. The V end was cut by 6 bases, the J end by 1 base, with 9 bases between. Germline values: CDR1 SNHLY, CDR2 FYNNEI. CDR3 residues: CASSEAPNTEAFF. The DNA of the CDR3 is TGTGCCAGCAGCGAGGCCCCGAACACTGAAGCTTTCTTT.

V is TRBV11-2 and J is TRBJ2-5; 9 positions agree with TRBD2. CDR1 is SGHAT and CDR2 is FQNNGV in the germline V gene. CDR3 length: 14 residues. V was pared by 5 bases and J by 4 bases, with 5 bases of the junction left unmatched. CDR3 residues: CASSGGGARETQYF. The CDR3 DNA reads TGTGCCAGCAGCGGCGGGGGGGCCCGAGAGACCCAGTACTTC.

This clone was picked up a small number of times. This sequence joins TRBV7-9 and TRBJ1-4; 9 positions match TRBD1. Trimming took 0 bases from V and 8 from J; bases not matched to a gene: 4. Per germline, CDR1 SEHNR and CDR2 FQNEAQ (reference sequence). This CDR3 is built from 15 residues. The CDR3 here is CASSLAGTGKEKLFF. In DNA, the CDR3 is TGTGCCAGCAGCTTAGCCGGGACAGGGAAAGAAAAACTGTTTTTT. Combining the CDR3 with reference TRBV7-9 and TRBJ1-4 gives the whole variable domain DTGVSQNPRHKITKRGQNVTFRCDPISEHNRLYWYRQTLGQGPEFLTYFQNEAQLEKSRLLSDRFSAERPKGSFSTLEIQRTEQGDSAMYLCASSLAGTGKEKLFFGSGTQLSVL.

The CDR3 coding sequence is TGTGCCAGCTCACCCCAAGGGGGCGTCTCTGGAAACACCATATATTTT. It specifies CASSPQGGVSGNTIYF. This chain connects TRBV18 to TRBJ1-3; 7 nucleotides match TRBD1. Germline lookup yields CDR1 KGHSH and CDR2 LQKENI. The ends lost 3 bases at V and 0 bases at J; junction bases unmatched: 5. CDR3 size: 16 residues.

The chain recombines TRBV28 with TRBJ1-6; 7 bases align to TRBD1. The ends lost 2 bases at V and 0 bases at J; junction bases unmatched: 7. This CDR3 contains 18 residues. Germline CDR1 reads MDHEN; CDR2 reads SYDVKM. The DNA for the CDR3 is TGTGCCAGCAGTTTACCGGGACAGTTTAGCTCCTATAATTCACCCCTCCACTTT. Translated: CASSLPGQFSSYNSPLHF.

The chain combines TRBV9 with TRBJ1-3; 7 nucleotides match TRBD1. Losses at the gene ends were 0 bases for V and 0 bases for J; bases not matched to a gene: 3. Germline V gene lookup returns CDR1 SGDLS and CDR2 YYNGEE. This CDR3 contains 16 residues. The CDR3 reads CASSVDGTVSGNTIYF. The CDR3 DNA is TGTGCCAGCAGCGTAGACGGGACAGTCTCTGGAAACACCATATATTTT.

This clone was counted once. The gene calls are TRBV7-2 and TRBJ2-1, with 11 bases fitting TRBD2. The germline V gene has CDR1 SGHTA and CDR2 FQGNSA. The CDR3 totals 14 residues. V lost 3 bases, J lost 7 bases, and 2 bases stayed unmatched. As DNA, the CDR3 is TGTGCCAGCAGCTTTAGCGGGGGGGGGAATGAGCAGTTCTTC. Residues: CASSFSGGGNEQFF.

The CDR3 sequence is CAWNQGAHYGYTF. The CDR3 coding sequence is TGTGCCTGGAACCAGGGGGCCCACTATGGCTACACCTTC. J is TRBJ1-2 and V is TRBV30; 8 nucleotides match TRBD1. The V gene end was trimmed by 4 bases and the J gene end by 3 bases; junction bases not matched to a gene: 4. CDR3 length equals 13 residues. Germline V gene lookup returns CDR1 GTSNPN and CDR2 SVGIG (reference sequence).

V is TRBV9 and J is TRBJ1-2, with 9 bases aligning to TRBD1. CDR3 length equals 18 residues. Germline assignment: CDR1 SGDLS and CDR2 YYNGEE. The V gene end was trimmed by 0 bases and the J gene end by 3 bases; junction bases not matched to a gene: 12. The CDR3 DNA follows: TGTGCCAGCAGCGTAGCTGCAACCCCGGGACAGGGCTACTATGGCTACACCTTC. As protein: CASSVAATPGQGYYGYTF.